The next 7 T cell receptor beta chains were all read from a single sample in a study of PD-L1 blockade in urothelial cancer. The data were produced by immunoSEQ multiplex PCR, yet TCRdb's version contains in-frame clones alone and is incomplete. The sample shows 75,000 to 95,000 clones, 70% to 90% of them seen only once. The sample's time point: pretreatment peripheral blood. The sample consisted of PBMCs, taken around atezolizumab (anti-PD-L1) treatment. These receptors originate from a man aged 40-49 years with urothelial cancer.

The chain has TRBV28 and TRBJ1-2, with TRBD1 matching over 7 bases. Germline trimming cut 5 bases from V and 10 bases from J; bases unmatched to any gene: 13. CDR1 and CDR2 from the germline V gene are MDHEN and SYDVKM. The CDR3 length is 14 residues. For the CDR3, the DNA is TGTGCCAGCAGTCCCCTTGACAGGGTGGGGGACTACACCTTC. Residues: CASSPLDRVGDYTF.

The chain combines TRBV6-5 with TRBJ2-2; D unresolved. Germline V lookup: CDR1 MNHEY, CDR2 SVGAGI. This CDR3 spans 12 amino acids. Deletions cut 10 bases from V and 7 bases from J, with 13 bases between. This CDR3 reads CATGLRGGELFF. CDR3 nucleotide sequence: TGTGCCACCGGCCTGCGCGGCGGGGAGCTGTTTTTT.

The V gene is TRBV6-1, the J gene TRBJ2-2; unclear D gene. CDR3 length: 14 amino acids. Germline values: CDR1 MNHNS, CDR2 SASEGT. Trimming left V 8 bases short and J 3 bases short, with 13 bases between. The CDR3 region has the DNA TGTGCCAGCCTCACCAGACTCTACACCGGGGAGCTGTTTTTT. Translated: CASLTRLYTGELFF.

This sequence joins TRBV30 and TRBJ2-1; D may be TRBD1 (5 bases). The V gene lost 1 base and the J gene lost 9 bases, with 13 bases spanning the gap. Germline-derived CDR1 and CDR2 are GTSNPN and SVGIG (reference sequence). The CDR3 totals 13 residues. The CDR3 DNA sequence: TGTGCCTGGAGTGGGGGTGGGGCGGCTGAGCAGTTCTTC. Translation gives CAWSGGGAAEQFF.

V is TRBV11-2 and J is TRBJ2-5; 12 nucleotides agree with TRBD1. CDR1 SGHAT and CDR2 FQNNGV come from the germline V gene. This CDR3 is built from 18 residues. Trimming took 5 bases from V and 3 from J; bases not matched to a gene: 13. CDR3 protein: CASSSRDRGLNPKETQYF. CDR3 bases: TGTGCCAGCAGCAGCCGGGACAGGGGGCTTAACCCCAAAGAGACCCAGTACTTC.

This chain connects TRBV6-1 to TRBJ1-5; possibly TRBD1 for D (5 bases). The CDR3 sequence is 17 residues long. The germline V and J ends were trimmed by 1 base and 7 bases, with 20 bases remaining between them. The V gene's germline CDR1 is MNHNS and CDR2 SASEGT. The CDR3 DNA sequence: TGTGCCAGCAGTGAAGACAAAGAAGGACATTTGATACAGCCCCAGCATTTT. Its translation: CASSEDKEGHLIQPQHF.

The rearrangement links TRBV2 to TRBJ1-4; 8 nucleotides agree with TRBD1. V trimming: 5 bases; J trimming: 7 bases; junction bases outside the gene matches: 6. CDR1 and CDR2 from the germline V gene are SNHLY and FYNNEI. The CDR3 runs 14 residues. The CDR3 region has the DNA TGTGCCAGCAGTTATACAGGGGGAGGTGAAAAACTGTTTTTT. The encoded protein is CASSYTGGGEKLFF.